A selection of T cell receptor beta chains follows, all from one sample in a study of tumor and adjacent non-tumor tissue in lung cancer. TCRdb processed the multiplex PCR reads anew with MiXCR; each CDR3 protein has one entry. The sample has 90,000 to 100,000 distinct CDR3 sequences; about 80% are singletons. Sequencing was carried out using distant non-tumor lung tissue. These receptors came from a man aged 55 to 70 with small cell lung cancer. The CDR3 runs from the conserved cysteine through the conserved F or W. D genes are given only for firm matches. Some rows mark clone size as missing; the rest say once, few, many or name a class of expanded clone.

J gene | CDR3 length | V gene | D gene | clone size | CDR3 DNA | CDR3 protein
TRBJ2-1 | 17 | TRBV4-1 | - | - | TGCGTCAGCAGCCCATGGGGTTGGGCACCCACGCACAATGAGCAGTTCTTC | CVSSPWGWAPTHNEQFF
TRBJ2-7 | 11 | TRBV6-1 | - | - | TGTGCCAGCAATGAAAGATACGAGCAGTGCTTC | CASNERYEQCF
TRBJ1-2 | 15 | TRBV5-4 | TRBD1 | - | TGTGCCAGCAGCCTGGGACAGGGAGTTAGCTATCGCTACACCTTC | CASSLGQGVSYRYTF
TRBJ2-1 | 18 | TRBV11-2 | TRBD2 | - | TGTACCAGCAGCTTAGGAGTAGCGGGAGGCTACTTCTACAATGAGAAGTTCTTC | CTSSLGVAGGYFYNEKFF
TRBJ1-1 | 12 | TRBV10-3 | - | - | TGTGCCATGAGCCGAGATGGCGCTGAAACTTTCTTT | CAMSRDGAETFF
TRBJ2-5 | 16 | TRBV12-3/TRBV12-4 | - | - | TGTGCCAACACTTCCCGGGATAGGGAGAGTCAAGAGACCCAGTACTTC | CANTSRDRESQETQYF
TRBJ2-7 | 12 | TRBV5-1 | - | - | TGCTCCAGCAGCTTGGACCTCTACGAGCAGTACTTC | CSSSLDLYEQYF
TRBJ2-2 | 14 | TRBV11-2 | TRBD1 | - | TGTACCAGCCGCGGGACAGGGAACACCGGGGATCTATTTTTT | CTSRGTGNTGDLFF
TRBJ2-2 | 15 | TRBV4-2 | - | - | TGTGCCAGCAAACTAGCTGGAAATGATGGCGGGGAGTTGTTTTTT | CASKLAGNDGGELFF
TRBJ2-1 | 15 | TRBV10-2 | - | - | TGCGCCAGCAGTCGTGACAGTGGGGCCTACAATGTGCAGTTCTTC | CASSRDSGAYNVQFF
TRBJ1-2 | 16 | TRBV6-1 | TRBD1 | - | TGCGGCAGCAGTGCGGGGACAGACTCCTCTAACTATGGCTACACCTTC | CGSSAGTDSSNYGYTF
TRBJ2-6 | 14 | TRBV11-2 | - | - | TGTGCCAACAGCAAGGGATCCGGAGCCAACGTCTTGACTTTC | CANSKGSGANVLTF
TRBJ1-1 | 16 | TRBV6-5 | - | - | TGTGTCAGCAGTTACTCGACTTTGGGAGGAGGGAGTGAAGCTTTCTTT | CVSSYSTLGGGSEAFF
TRBJ2-1 | 15 | TRBV10-3 | - | - | TGTGCCATCAGTGAGGGTACCCCCTACTACGATGACCAGTTCTTC | CAISEGTPYYDDQFF
TRBJ2-5 | 14 | TRBV12-3/TRBV12-4 | TRBD1 | few | TGTGCCAGCAATTTAATGGACAGGGAAGGGAGCCAGTACTTC | CASNLMDREGSQYF
TRBJ2-5 | 14 | TRBV5-4 | - | - | TGTGCCAACTGCTTGGTTGAGGGAGGTGAGACCCAGTACTTC | CANCLVEGGETQYF
TRBJ2-3 | 15 | TRBV29-1 | - | once | TGCAGCGTTGAAGTACGTTGCAAGGGCACAGATACGCAGTATTTT | CSVEVRCKGTDTQYF
TRBJ2-6 | 15 | TRBV25-1 | - | few | TGTGCCAGCCGGGAAGAGTACTCTGGGGCCAACGTCCTGACTTTC | CASREEYSGANVLTF
TRBJ2-3 | 15 | TRBV20-1 | TRBD2 | - | TGCAGTTCTATGGGACTAGCGGGCTCCACAGATACGCAGTATTTT | CSSMGLAGSTDTQYF
TRBJ2-4 | 16 | TRBV12-3/TRBV12-4 | - | - | TGTGCCAACAGTTTCGGACAGGGACTAGCCAAAGACATTCAGTACTTC | CANSFGQGLAKDIQYF
TRBJ2-7 | 13 | TRBV29-1 | - | many | TGCAGCGTTGATACCCAATCGAAGGGCGAGCAGTACTTC | CSVDTQSKGEQYF
TRBJ2-7 | 16 | TRBV6-5 | TRBD2 | - | TGTGCCAGCAGCCCTTCTACTAGCGGGAGGGCCTACGAGCAATGCTTC | CASSPSTSGRAYEQCF
TRBJ2-1 | 14 | TRBV11-2 | - | - | TGTGCCAGTTGCAGAGCCGATCCCTACAATGAGCAGTTCTTC | CASCRADPYNEQFF
TRBJ2-5 | 15 | TRBV7-9 | - | - | TGTGCCAGCAGCCTTAGAACAACAGGACAAGAGACCCATTACTTC | CASSLRTTGQETHYF
TRBJ2-3 | 16 | TRBV6-2/TRBV6-3 | TRBD2 | - | TGTGCCAGCAGTCCCCTAACAGGGACTAGCACGGATAGGCAGTATTTT | CASSPLTGTSTDRQYF
TRBJ2-7 | 15 | TRBV6-5 | - | - | TGTGCCAGCAGCCTGAGGGCAGGGACGGGCTACGAGCAGTACTTC | CASSLRAGTGYEQYF
TRBJ2-3 | 15 | TRBV7-3 | - | once | TGTGCCAGCAGCTCCCGACGGGGTGTAGGAGATACACATTATTTC | CASSSRRGVGDTHYF
TRBJ2-1 | 17 | TRBV5-6 | TRBD2 | - | TGTGCCAGCAGCTCCCCTCCGGGACTAGCGTCCTACAATGAGCAGTTCTTC | CASSSPPGLASYNEQFF
TRBJ1-1 | 15 | TRBV28 | TRBD1 | many | TGTGCCAGCAGTCCCGGACAGGGAGGGATCACTGAAGCTTTCTTT | CASSPGQGGITEAFF
TRBJ2-5 | 15 | TRBV5-1 | TRBD1 | - | TGCGCCAACTATATCGCTGCAGGGGGCGGAGAGACCCAGTACTTC | CANYIAAGGGETQYF
TRBJ2-6 | 17 | TRBV4-2 | - | - | TGTGCCAGCAGTCCGGGGCATGACCACTCTGGGGCCAACGTCCTGACTTTC | CASSPGHDHSGANVLTF
TRBJ2-1 | 16 | TRBV7-8 | - | many | TGTGCCAGCAGCTTATTTGTGGCCCAGAGTTCGATCGAGCAGTTCTTC | CASSLFVAQSSIEQFF
TRBJ2-1 | 15 | TRBV6-5 | - | - | TGCGCCAACGGTTACTCTGGGGGAGTGGGTAATGAGCAGTTCTTC | CANGYSGGVGNEQFF
TRBJ2-3 | 17 | TRBV7-8 | - | - | TGTGCCAGCAGATTAGGTGCGGAGCCCGCTAGCACAGATACTCAGTATTTT | CASRLGAEPASTDTQYF
TRBJ2-1 | 13 | TRBV7-9 | TRBD2 | many | TGTGCCAGCAGCCCCCTCGGGAGCGGGGGCGAATTCTTC | CASSPLGSGGEFF
TRBJ1-5 | 13 | TRBV12-3/TRBV12-4 | - | - | TGTGCCAACAGTTTAGTAGCTGGCCAGCCCCAGCAATTT | CANSLVAGQPQQF
TRBJ2-7 | 15 | TRBV6-6 | TRBD1 | - | TGTGCCGGCGGACCGGGACAGGGGAAATCATACGAGCAGTACTTC | CAGGPGQGKSYEQYF
TRBJ2-7 | 15 | TRBV4-2 | - | - | TGTGCTGGCAGCCAAGTTCGGACGGATTCCTACGAGCAGTACTTC | CAGSQVRTDSYEQYF
TRBJ2-3 | 19 | TRBV11-2 | - | - | TGTGCCAGCAGCTTAGAATCAAAGACTGGGGGGGCCTACACAGGTACGCAGTATTTT | CASSLESKTGGAYTGTQYF
TRBJ2-1 | 14 | TRBV29-1 | TRBD1 | - | TGCAGCGTCTTAGGGACAGGGGCTGAGAGTGATCAGTTCTTC | CSVLGTGAESDQFF
TRBJ2-1 | 15 | TRBV12-3/TRBV12-4 | TRBD2 | - | TGTACCAGCAGTAGATTAGCGGGAGGGAAGAATGAGCAGTTCTTC | CTSSRLAGGKNEQFF
TRBJ2-1 | 15 | TRBV6-5 | TRBD1 | - | TGTGCGAGCAGTTACTCAGGGGGAGTGGGTATTGAGCAGTTCTTC | CASSYSGGVGIEQFF
TRBJ2-3 | 17 | TRBV20-1 | TRBD2 | - | TGCAGTGCTGGAGATCTGACCGAGACTAGCCTCGGGGATACGCAGTATTTT | CSAGDLTETSLGDTQYF
TRBJ1-1 | 15 | TRBV5-1 | - | - | TGCGCCAGCAGCTTGGGGATGGGGTTTGACACTGAAGCTTTCTTT | CASSLGMGFDTEAFF
TRBJ2-1 | 19 | TRBV6-6 | - | - | TGTGCCAGTACCCCCGGGACAGGGCGGGGCGGGAGGACCTACAATGAGCAGTTCTTC | CASTPGTGRGGRTYNEQFF
TRBJ2-3 | 14 | TRBV11-1 | - | - | TGTGCCAGCAGCTCAACCCACGGGACACATACACAGTATTTT | CASSSTHGTHTQYF
TRBJ2-7 | 14 | TRBV20-1 | TRBD1 | - | TGCAGTGCTAGAGGGACAGGGGACTACCACGAGCAGTACTTC | CSARGTGDYHEQYF
TRBJ2-3 | 15 | TRBV7-8 | TRBD1 | - | TGTGCCAGCAGCCCTAACAGGGGGCTGGGTGGTACGCAGTGTTTT | CASSPNRGLGGTQCF
TRBJ2-5 | 14 | TRBV12-3/TRBV12-4 | TRBD1 | once | TGTGGTAGTAGTTTAATAGACAGGGGAGAGACCCAGTACTTC | CGSSLIDRGETQYF
TRBJ1-2 | 14 | TRBV28 | TRBD1 | many | TGTGCCAGCAGTCCGGGACAGGGCGGAGGAGGCTACACCTTC | CASSPGQGGGGYTF
TRBJ1-4 | 14 | TRBV12-3/TRBV12-4 | - | many | TGTGCCAGCAGTTTGGACAGCATAAATGAAAAACTGTTTTTT | CASSLDSINEKLFF
TRBJ2-3 | 15 | TRBV5-5 | - | - | TGTGCCAGCAGCTTATGGGGCCCTAGCACAGATACGCAGTATTTT | CASSLWGPSTDTQYF
TRBJ1-5 | 13 | TRBV12-3/TRBV12-4 | - | - | TGTACCAGCAGCCGGGGGAGGGCTCAGCCCCAGCATTTT | CTSSRGRAQPQHF
TRBJ2-3 | 11 | TRBV10-2 | - | - | TGCCCCAGCAGTGACGTAAATACAAAGTATTTT | CPSSDVNTKYF
TRBJ2-7 | 15 | TRBV4-2 | TRBD1 | - | TGTACCAGCAGCCGGGAGCGGACAGGGATCTACGAGCAGTACTTC | CTSSRERTGIYEQYF
TRBJ2-2 | 14 | TRBV10-3 | - | - | TGTGCCACCAGTGAAGGATCTGACAGCGGGGAGCTGTTTTTT | CATSEGSDSGELFF
TRBJ2-3 | 16 | TRBV11-2 | - | - | TGTGGCAGCAGCTCAACTATAGGAAGGGGAACAGATACGCAGTATTTT | CGSSSTIGRGTDTQYF
TRBJ1-5 | 12 | TRBV6-1 | - | medium-sized | TGTGCCAGCAGTGAGCCGGGGGCGTTCTACGTATTT | CASSEPGAFYVF
TRBJ2-3 | 18 | TRBV7-8 | TRBD2 | - | TGTGCCAGCAGCATACGGACTAGCGAGAGGGCCGGGGCAGATACGCAGTATTTT | CASSIRTSERAGADTQYF